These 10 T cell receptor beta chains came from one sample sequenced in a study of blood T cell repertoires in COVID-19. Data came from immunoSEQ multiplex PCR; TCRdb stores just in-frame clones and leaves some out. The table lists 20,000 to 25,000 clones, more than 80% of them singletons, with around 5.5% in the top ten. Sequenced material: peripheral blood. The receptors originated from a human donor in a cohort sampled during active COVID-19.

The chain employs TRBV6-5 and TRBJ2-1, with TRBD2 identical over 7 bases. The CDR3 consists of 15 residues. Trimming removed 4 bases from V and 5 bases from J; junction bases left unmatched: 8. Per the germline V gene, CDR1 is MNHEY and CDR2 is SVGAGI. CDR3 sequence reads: CASSSQREYHNEQFF. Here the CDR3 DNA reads TGTGCCAGCAGTTCCCAGCGGGAATACCACAATGAGCAGTTCTTC.

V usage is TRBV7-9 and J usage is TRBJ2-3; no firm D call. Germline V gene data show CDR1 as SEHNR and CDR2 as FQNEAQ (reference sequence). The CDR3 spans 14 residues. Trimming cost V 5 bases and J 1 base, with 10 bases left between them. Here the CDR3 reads CASSTRERTDTQYF. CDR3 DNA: TGTGCCAGCAGCACGCGCGAGCGCACAGATACGCAGTATTTT.

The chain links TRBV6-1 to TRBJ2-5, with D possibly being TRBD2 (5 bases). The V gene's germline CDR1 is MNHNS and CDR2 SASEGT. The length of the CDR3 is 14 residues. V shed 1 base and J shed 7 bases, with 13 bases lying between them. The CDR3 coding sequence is TGTGCCAGCAGTGAAGGAAGAAACCGGGGGACCCAGTACTTC. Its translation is CASSEGRNRGTQYF.

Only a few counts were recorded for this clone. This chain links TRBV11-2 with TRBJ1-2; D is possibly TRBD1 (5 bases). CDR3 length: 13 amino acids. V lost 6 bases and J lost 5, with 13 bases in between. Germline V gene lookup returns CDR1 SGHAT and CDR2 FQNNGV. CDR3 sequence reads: CASSRQLGYGYTF. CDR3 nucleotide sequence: TGTGCCAGCAGTCGACAGCTGGGGTATGGCTACACCTTC.

Written as DNA, the CDR3 is TGTGCCAGCAGTTTACCCGGAGGAAGCGGCGAATGGGCCGGGGAGCTGTTTTTT. Its translation: CASSLPGGSGEWAGELFF. This rearrangement joins TRBV28 to TRBJ2-2, with D possibly TRBD2 on 5 matching bases. The CDR3 runs 18 residues. With 2 bases removed from V and 6 bases from J, the gap between germline ends came to 22 bases. Germline CDR1 MDHEN, CDR2 SYDVKM.

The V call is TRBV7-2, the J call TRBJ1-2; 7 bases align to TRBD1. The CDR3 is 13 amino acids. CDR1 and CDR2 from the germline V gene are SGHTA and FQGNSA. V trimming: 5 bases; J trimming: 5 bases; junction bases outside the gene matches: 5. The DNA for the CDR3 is TGTGCCAGCAGCCAGGGACAGAATTATGGCTACACCTTC. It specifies CASSQGQNYGYTF.

The CDR3 protein is CSASPGHLGTDIQYF. The CDR3 DNA reads as TGCAGTGCTAGTCCCGGACATCTCGGAACGGACATTCAGTACTTC. The chain uses TRBV20-1 and TRBJ2-4; tentatively, D is TRBD1 (5 bases). The V and J ends lost 3 bases and 8 bases respectively, with 20 bases between them. This CDR3 region has 15 residues. CDR1 and CDR2 from the germline V gene are DFQATT and SNEGSKA (reference sequence).

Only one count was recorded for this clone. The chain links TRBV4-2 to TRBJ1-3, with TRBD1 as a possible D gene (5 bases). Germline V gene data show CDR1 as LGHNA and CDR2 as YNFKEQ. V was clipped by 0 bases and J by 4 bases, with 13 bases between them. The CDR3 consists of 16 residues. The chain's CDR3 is CASSQDFGGVGNTIYF. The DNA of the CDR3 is TGTGCCAGCAGCCAAGACTTCGGGGGGGTAGGAAACACCATATATTTT.

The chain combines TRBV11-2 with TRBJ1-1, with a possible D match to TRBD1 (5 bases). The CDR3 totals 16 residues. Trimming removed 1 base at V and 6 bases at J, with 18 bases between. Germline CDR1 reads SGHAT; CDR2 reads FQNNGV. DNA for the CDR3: TGTGCCAGCAGCTTAGCCAGGGAGGTCCCGTGGGCTGAAGCTTTCTTT. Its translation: CASSLAREVPWAEAFF.

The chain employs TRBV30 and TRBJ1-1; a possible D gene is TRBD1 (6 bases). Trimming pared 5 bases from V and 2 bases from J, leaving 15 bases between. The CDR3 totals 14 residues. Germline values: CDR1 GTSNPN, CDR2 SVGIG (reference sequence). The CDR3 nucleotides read TGTGCCTGGTACCTACAGGGTCCCAACACTGAAGCTTTCTTT. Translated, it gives CAWYLQGPNTEAFF.